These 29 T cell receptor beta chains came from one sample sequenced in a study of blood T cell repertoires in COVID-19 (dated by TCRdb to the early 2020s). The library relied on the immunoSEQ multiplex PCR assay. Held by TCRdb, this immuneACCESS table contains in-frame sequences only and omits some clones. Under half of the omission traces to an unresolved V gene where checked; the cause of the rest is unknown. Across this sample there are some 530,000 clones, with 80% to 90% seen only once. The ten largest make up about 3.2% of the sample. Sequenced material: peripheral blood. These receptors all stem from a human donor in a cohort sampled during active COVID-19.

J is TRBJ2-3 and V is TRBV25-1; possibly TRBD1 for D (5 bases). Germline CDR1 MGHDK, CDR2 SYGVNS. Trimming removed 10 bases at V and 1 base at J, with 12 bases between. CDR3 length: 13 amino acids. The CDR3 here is CATSGWGTDTQYF. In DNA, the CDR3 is TGTGCCACCTCAGGGTGGGGCACAGATACGCAGTATTTT.

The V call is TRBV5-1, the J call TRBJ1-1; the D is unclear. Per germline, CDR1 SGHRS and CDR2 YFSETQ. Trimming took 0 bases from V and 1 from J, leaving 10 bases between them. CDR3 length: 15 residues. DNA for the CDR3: TGCGCCAGCAGCTTGGACGGTGCCGCGAACACTGAAGCTTTCTTT. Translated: CASSLDGAANTEAFF.

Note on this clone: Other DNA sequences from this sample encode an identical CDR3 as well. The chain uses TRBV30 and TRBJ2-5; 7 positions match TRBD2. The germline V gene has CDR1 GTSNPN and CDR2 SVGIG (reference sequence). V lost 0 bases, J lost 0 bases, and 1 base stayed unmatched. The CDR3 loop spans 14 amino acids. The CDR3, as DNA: TGTGCCTGGAGTGTGGGAGGGGACCAAGAGACCCAGTACTTC. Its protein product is CAWSVGGDQETQYF.

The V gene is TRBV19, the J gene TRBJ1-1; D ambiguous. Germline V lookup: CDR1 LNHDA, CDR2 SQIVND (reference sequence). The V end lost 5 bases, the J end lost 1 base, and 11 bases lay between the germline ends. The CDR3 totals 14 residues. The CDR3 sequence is CASSFLRSNTEAFF. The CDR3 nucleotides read TGTGCCAGTAGTTTCCTGCGATCGAACACTGAAGCTTTCTTT.

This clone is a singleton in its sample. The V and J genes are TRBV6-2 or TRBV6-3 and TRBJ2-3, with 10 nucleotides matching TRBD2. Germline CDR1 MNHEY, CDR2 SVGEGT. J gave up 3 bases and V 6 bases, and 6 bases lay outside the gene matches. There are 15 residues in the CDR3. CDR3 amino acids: CASSPLAGWTDTQYF. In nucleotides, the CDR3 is TGTGCCAGCAGCCCACTAGCGGGATGGACAGATACGCAGTATTTT.

CDR3 in amino acids: CASSLAGGVGNEQFF. The CDR3 DNA reads TGTGCCAGCAGCTTAGCAGGGGGCGTCGGCAATGAGCAGTTCTTC. This chain links TRBV7-9 with TRBJ2-1; TRBD1 matches 7 bases. Germline V gene sequence: CDR1 SEHNR, CDR2 FQNEAQ (reference sequence). V lost 0 bases to trimming and J lost 6 bases; unmatched junction nucleotides: 5. There are 15 residues in the CDR3.

DNA of the CDR3: TGTGCCACCTCTGGCGGGCGCTACGAGCAGTACTTC. Translated: CATSGGRYEQYF. The rearrangement joins TRBV28 to TRBJ2-7; D might be TRBD2 (5 bases). Germline lookup yields CDR1 MDHEN and CDR2 SYDVKM. Between the trimmed V and J ends, which lost 10 bases and 3 bases, there was a span of 13 bases. The CDR3 is made up of 12 amino acids. Combining the CDR3 with reference TRBV28 and TRBJ2-7 gives the whole variable domain DVKVTQSSRYLVKRTGEKVFLECVQDMDHENMFWYRQDPGLGLRLIYFSYDVKMKEKGDIPEGYSVSREKKERFSLILESASTNQTSMYLCATSGGRYEQYFGPGTRLTVT.

For the CDR3, the DNA is TGTGCCAGCAGTTACGCTCCTCAGGGATACTTTGGACTAGCGGACCAAGAGACCCAGTACTTC. The encoded protein is CASSYAPQGYFGLADQETQYF. This chain uses TRBV6-2 or TRBV6-3 with TRBJ2-5; 10 bases align to TRBD2. The CDR3 extends over 21 amino acids. Germline CDR1 and CDR2: MNHEY and SVGEGT. Trimming cost V 2 bases and J 0 bases; bases outside gene matches: 18.

The CDR3 is CASSFGSPGDEAFF. The CDR3 nucleotides read TGTGCCAGCAGCTTCGGGTCTCCCGGGGATGAAGCTTTCTTT. V gene TRBV11-3 combines with J gene TRBJ1-1; no clear D. Germline lookup yields CDR1 SGHNT and CDR2 YENEEA. The ends were cut back, 3 bases at V and 7 bases at J, with 15 bases in the middle. This CDR3 has 14 amino acids.

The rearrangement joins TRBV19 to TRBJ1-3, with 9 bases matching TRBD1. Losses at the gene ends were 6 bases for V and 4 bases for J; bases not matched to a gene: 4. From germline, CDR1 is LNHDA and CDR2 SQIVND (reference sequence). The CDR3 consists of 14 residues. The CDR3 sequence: CASRPGQGGNTIYF. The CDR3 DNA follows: TGTGCCAGTAGGCCGGGACAGGGAGGAAACACCATATATTTT.

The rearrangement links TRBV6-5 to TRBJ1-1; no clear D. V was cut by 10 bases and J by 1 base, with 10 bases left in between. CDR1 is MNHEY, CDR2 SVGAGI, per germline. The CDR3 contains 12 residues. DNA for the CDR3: TGTGCCACACATACAACGAACACTGAAGCTTTCTTT. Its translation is CATHTTNTEAFF.

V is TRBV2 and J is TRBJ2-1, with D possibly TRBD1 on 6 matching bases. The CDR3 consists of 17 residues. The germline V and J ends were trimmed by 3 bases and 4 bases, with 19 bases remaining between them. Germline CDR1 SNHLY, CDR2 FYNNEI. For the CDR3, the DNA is TGTGCCAGCAGTGATAGGGGGTCCTTGGCAGAGTACAATGAGCAGTTCTTC. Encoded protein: CASSDRGSLAEYNEQFF.

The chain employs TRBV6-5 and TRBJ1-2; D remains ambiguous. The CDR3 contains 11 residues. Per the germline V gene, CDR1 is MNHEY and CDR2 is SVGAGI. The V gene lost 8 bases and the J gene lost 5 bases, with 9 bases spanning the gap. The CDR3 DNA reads TGTGCCAGCGGACTGTCTTATGGCTACACCTTC. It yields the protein CASGLSYGYTF.

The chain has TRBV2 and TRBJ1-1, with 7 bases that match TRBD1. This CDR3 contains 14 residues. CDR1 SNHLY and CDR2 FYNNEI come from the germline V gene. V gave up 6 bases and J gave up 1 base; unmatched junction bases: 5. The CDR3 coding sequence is TGTGCCAGCAGGTACAGGGGCCGGAACACTGAAGCTTTCTTT. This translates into CASRYRGRNTEAFF.

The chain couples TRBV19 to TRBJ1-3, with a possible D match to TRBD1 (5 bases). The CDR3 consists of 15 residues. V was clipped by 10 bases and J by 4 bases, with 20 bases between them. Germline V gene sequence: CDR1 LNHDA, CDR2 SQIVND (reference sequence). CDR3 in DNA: TGTGCCACAACACGGGGAGGGGCGACGGGAAACACCATATATTTT. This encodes CATTRGGATGNTIYF.

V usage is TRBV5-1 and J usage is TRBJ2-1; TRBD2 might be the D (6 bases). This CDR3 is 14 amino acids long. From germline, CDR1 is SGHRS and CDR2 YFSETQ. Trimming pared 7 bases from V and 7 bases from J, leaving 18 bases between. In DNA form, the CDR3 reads TGCGCCAGCTTAGAGCCGGGACTCTCGAATGAGCAGTTCTTC. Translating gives CASLEPGLSNEQFF.

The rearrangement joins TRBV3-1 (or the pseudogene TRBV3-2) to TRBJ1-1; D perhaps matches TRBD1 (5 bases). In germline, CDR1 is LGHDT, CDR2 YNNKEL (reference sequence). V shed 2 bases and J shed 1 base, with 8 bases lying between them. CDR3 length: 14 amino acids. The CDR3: CASSQFQGNTEAFF. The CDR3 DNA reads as TGTGCCAGCAGCCAATTCCAGGGGAACACTGAAGCTTTCTTT.

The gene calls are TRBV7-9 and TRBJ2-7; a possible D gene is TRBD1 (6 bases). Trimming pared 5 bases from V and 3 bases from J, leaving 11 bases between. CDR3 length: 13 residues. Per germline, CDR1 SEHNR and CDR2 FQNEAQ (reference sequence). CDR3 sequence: CASSPGQYYEQYF. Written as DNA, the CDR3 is TGTGCCAGCAGCCCAGGACAGTACTACGAGCAGTACTTC.

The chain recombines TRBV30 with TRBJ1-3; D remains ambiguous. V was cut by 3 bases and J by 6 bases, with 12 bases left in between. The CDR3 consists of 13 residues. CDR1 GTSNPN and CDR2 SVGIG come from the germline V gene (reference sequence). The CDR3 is CAWSPGSPNTIYF. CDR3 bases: TGTGCCTGGAGCCCCGGGTCGCCAAACACCATATATTTT.

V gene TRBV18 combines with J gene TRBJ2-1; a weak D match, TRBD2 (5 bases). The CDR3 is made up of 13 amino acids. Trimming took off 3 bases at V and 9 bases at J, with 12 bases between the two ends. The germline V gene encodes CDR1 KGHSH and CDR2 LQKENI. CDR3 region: CASSPSSAGEQFF. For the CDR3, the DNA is TGTGCCAGCTCACCCTCTTCGGCGGGTGAGCAGTTCTTC.

The CDR3 loop reads CSVVVGASNEKLFF. CDR3 in DNA: TGCAGCGTTGTTGTGGGGGCATCTAATGAAAAACTGTTTTTT. The chain has TRBV29-1 and TRBJ1-4; D perhaps matches TRBD1 (6 bases). The germline V gene has CDR1 SQVTM and CDR2 ANQGSEA. V lost 4 bases and J lost 3, with 12 bases in between. CDR3 size: 14 residues.

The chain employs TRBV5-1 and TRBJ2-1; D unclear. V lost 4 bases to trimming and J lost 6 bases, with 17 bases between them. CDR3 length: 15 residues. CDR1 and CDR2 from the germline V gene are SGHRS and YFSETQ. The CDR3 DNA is TGCGCCAGCAGCCCCGACTCCCCTCGCTTCAATGAGCAGTTCTTC. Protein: CASSPDSPRFNEQFF.

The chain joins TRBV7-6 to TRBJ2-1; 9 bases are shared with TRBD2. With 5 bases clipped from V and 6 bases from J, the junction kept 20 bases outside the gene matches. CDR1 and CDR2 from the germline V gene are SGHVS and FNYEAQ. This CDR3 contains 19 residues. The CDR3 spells CASSPLRRASGTLGNEQFF. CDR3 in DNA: TGTGCCAGCAGCCCACTACGCAGGGCTAGCGGGACCTTAGGCAATGAGCAGTTCTTC.

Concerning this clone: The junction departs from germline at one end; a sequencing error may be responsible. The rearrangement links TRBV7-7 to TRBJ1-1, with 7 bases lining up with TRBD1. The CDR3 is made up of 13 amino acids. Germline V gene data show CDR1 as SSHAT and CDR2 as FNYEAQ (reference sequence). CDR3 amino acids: CASSPGQGAEAFF. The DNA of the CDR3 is TGTGCTAGCAGCCCAGGCCAGGGGGCTGAAGCTTTCTTT.

The CDR3 protein is CAWSPGSGQPQHF. CDR3 nucleotides: TGTGCCTGGAGCCCGGGATCCGGCCAGCCCCAGCATTTT. V and J are TRBV30 and TRBJ1-5; D ambiguous. The ends were cut back, 3 bases at V and 7 bases at J, with 13 bases in the middle. CDR1 and CDR2 from the germline V gene are GTSNPN and SVGIG (reference sequence). The CDR3 loop spans 13 amino acids.

The CDR3 here is CAWIWAGSYEQYF. The CDR3 DNA reads TGTGCCTGGATATGGGCGGGATCCTACGAGCAGTACTTC. This chain joins TRBV30 and TRBJ2-7, with TRBD2 as a possible D gene (6 bases). V was pared by 4 bases and J by 1 base, with 11 bases between. The CDR3 runs 13 residues. The germline V gene encodes CDR1 GTSNPN and CDR2 SVGIG (reference sequence).

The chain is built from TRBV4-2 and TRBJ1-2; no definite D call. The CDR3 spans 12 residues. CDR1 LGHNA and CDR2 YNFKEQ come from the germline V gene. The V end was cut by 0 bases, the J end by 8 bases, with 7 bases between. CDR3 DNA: TGTGCCAGCAGCCAAGAAACTTCCGGCTACACCTTC. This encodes CASSQETSGYTF.

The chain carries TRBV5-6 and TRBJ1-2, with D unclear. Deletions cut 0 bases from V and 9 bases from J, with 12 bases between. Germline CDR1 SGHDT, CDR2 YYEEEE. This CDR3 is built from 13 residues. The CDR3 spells CASSLVRATSYTF. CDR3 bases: TGTGCCAGCAGCTTGGTGCGGGCAACCAGCTACACCTTC.

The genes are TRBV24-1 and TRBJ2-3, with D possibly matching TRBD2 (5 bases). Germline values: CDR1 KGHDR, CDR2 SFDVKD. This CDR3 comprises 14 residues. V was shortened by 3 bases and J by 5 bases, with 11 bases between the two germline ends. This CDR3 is CATSDPAREDTQYF. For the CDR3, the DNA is TGTGCCACCAGTGATCCCGCCCGGGAAGATACGCAGTATTTT.